Each of the 13 T cell receptor beta chains below was sequenced from the same sample in a study of CD8+ T cells in alopecia areata. It was cDNA, reverse transcribed from extracted RNA, that served as the sequencing template. Measured with immunoSEQ multiplex PCR; TCRdb has only the in-frame clones, and not every one. The table shows about 200,000 clones, with 35% to 40% occurring only once. This sample's treatment: oral pan-JAK inhibitor, 5-10 mg twice daily. Sequences were derived from CD4+ T cells sorted from blood, sampled at roughly week 30, from a patient treated with tofacitinib. The receptors were gathered from a human donor with alopecia areata.

This chain connects TRBV2 to TRBJ1-6; the D is unclear. The CDR3 spans 15 residues. Germline V lookup: CDR1 SNHLY, CDR2 FYNNEI. Trimming shortened V by 3 bases and J by 6 bases, and 12 bases separated the two germline ends. Here the CDR3 reads CASSDGVLRNSPLHF. For the CDR3, the DNA is TGTGCCAGCAGTGATGGCGTCCTGCGTAATTCACCCCTCCACTTT.

The chain couples TRBV18 to TRBJ1-1; possibly TRBD1 for D (6 bases). From germline, CDR1 is KGHSH and CDR2 LQKENI. There are 15 residues in the CDR3. V was shortened by 1 base and J by 1 base, with 10 bases between the two germline ends. This chain's CDR3 is CASSPLSGENTEAFF. CDR3 nucleotides: TGTGCCAGCTCACCACTATCAGGGGAGAACACTGAAGCTTTCTTT.

CDR3 sequence: CASSPRGDYNEQFF. As DNA, the CDR3 is TGCGCCAGCAGCCCGCGAGGGGACTACAATGAGCAGTTCTTC. The rearrangement joins TRBV5-1 to TRBJ2-1; perhaps D is TRBD1 or TRBD2 (5 bases each). The V and J ends lost 4 bases and 3 bases respectively, with 11 bases between them. Germline V lookup: CDR1 SGHRS, CDR2 YFSETQ. CDR3 size: 14 residues.

V usage is TRBV9 and J usage is TRBJ2-2; 14 nucleotides line up with TRBD2. Germline CDR1 reads SGDLS; CDR2 reads YYNGEE. J gave up 5 bases and V 4 bases, and 7 bases lay outside the gene matches. This CDR3 has 17 residues. CDR3 loop: CASSPGTSGGRTGELFF. CDR3 bases: TGTGCCAGCAGCCCTGGGACTAGCGGGGGACGAACCGGGGAGCTGTTTTTT.

The chain links TRBV27 to TRBJ1-6; TRBD1 agrees at 7 bases. CDR3 size: 15 residues. Germline lookup yields CDR1 MNHEY and CDR2 SMNVEV (reference sequence). Trimming removed 5 bases from V and 8 bases from J; junction bases left unmatched: 9. The CDR3 nucleotides read TGTGCCAGCAGTACCCTGGGACAGTTATATTCACCCCTCCACTTT. Translating it yields CASSTLGQLYSPLHF.

This sequence joins TRBV25-1 and TRBJ2-1, with D perhaps given as TRBD1 or TRBD2 (5 bases each). Trimming took 5 bases from V and 3 from J, leaving 14 bases between them. CDR1 and CDR2 from the germline V gene are MGHDK and SYGVNS. The CDR3 has 15 residues. The CDR3 loop reads CASSQGTSHYNEQFF. The DNA of the CDR3 is TGTGCCAGCAGTCAAGGGACGTCGCACTACAATGAGCAGTTCTTC.

The table lists this clone with a few counts. The gene calls are TRBV14 and TRBJ2-2, with D hard to call. The V end was cut by 4 bases, the J end by 0 bases, with 12 bases between. In germline, CDR1 is SGHDN, CDR2 FVKESK. The CDR3 contains 16 residues. The CDR3 is CASSPTRATNTGELFF. The CDR3 nucleotides read TGTGCCAGCAGCCCCACCCGGGCCACGAACACCGGGGAGCTGTTTTTT.

V gene TRBV14 combines with J gene TRBJ1-2; TRBD1 might be the D (5 bases). This CDR3 has 13 residues. The V end lost 1 base, the J end lost 7 bases, and 10 bases lay between the germline ends. Germline-derived CDR1 and CDR2 are SGHDN and FVKESK. The CDR3 loop reads CASSQAGGLGYTF. DNA for the CDR3: TGTGCCAGCAGCCAAGCGGGGGGACTTGGCTACACCTTC.

The chain links TRBV7-6 to TRBJ2-3; 8 bases match TRBD2. This CDR3 region has 18 residues. Germline V gives CDR1 SGHVS, CDR2 FNYEAQ. V shed 1 base and J 4 bases; nucleotides not matched to a gene: 13. The DNA of the CDR3 is TGTGCCAGCAGCTTAGAAGCCGGGGGTAGCGGGGTCTCAGATACGCAGTATTTT. This sequence encodes CASSLEAGGSGVSDTQYF.

This clone has more than one count but fewer than ten. The V call is TRBV5-1, the J call TRBJ2-7, with 8 bases identical to TRBD1. Germline loops: CDR1 SGHRS, CDR2 YFSETQ. With V trimmed by 4 bases and J by 3 bases, 6 bases remained unmatched. The CDR3 is made up of 14 amino acids. CDR3 amino acids: CASSTGQGSYEQYF. The CDR3 DNA reads as TGCGCCAGCAGCACAGGACAGGGCAGCTACGAGCAGTACTTC.

This clone was found a few times. This chain connects TRBV25-1 to TRBJ1-5, with 7 bases matching TRBD1. V shed 5 bases and J 4 bases; nucleotides not matched to a gene: 2. This CDR3 has 13 residues. Germline CDR1 is MGHDK and CDR2 is SYGVNS. The CDR3 sequence: CASSQTGNQPQHF. In DNA, the CDR3 is TGTGCCAGCAGTCAGACAGGGAATCAGCCCCAGCATTTT.

V usage is TRBV5-1 and J usage is TRBJ2-5, with TRBD2 identical over 7 bases. The germline CDR1 and CDR2 sequences are SGHRS and YFSETQ. J lost 4 bases, V lost 0 bases, and 6 bases had no gene match. The CDR3 consists of 15 residues. In DNA, the CDR3 is TGCGCCAGCAGCTTGGGGAGCGGGACCGTAGAGACCCAGTACTTC. This gives the protein CASSLGSGTVETQYF.

V gene TRBV5-4 combines with J gene TRBJ2-3; no clear D. This CDR3 contains 12 residues. V was cut by 0 bases and J by 5 bases, with 4 bases left in between. Germline-derived CDR1 and CDR2 are SGHNT and YYREEE (reference sequence). The CDR3 nucleotides are TGTGCCAGCAGCTTGGACCAAGATACGCAGTATTTT. Translated: CASSLDQDTQYF.